This T cell receptor (beta chain) was captured in a study of response to subunit inactivated influenza vaccine (dated by TCRdb to between 2017 and 2018). As for the study more broadly: To follow how T cells responded to a trivalent subunit inactivated influenza vaccine, the researchers relied on deep quantitative profiling of the T cell receptor repertoire.

In the case of this clonotype: Its antigen is unknown. One base away there is no much larger clone; base qualities are not given.

CDR1 ENHRY and CDR2 SYGVKD were looked up in the germline V gene. From the cysteine up to the phenylalanine, the CDR3 has a length of 16 residues. This entry keeps only the CDR3 DNA: 48 bases, framed from base 1. V is pruned by 2 bases and J by 2 bases, leaving 7 bases of the junction without a gene match. The library was generated by RT-PCR. The sample was run on an Illumina HiSeq 2500. TCRdb took the public reads, trimmed them with fastp at Q25, ran MiXCR for clone calling and kept in-frame beta chains. A single entry per CDR3 protein holds the most common genes and DNA from its merged rows. The table for this sample lists more than 500,000 distinct CDR3 sequences; roughly 12% of them were counted only once. The top ten clones comprise more than 9.5% of the sample. The paper as a whole reports these results and caveats: According to the authors, only a limited number of new T cells may be recruited by each seasonal influenza vaccination.

These data were likewise used in another study, on T cells expressing NK-cell markers. The other study reports the following: TCR beta cDNA libraries were prepared using 5'RACE template switching, which introduced a universal primer site and unique molecular identifiers. TCR beta-chain repertoires were profiled in sorted CD3+CD56+NKG2C+, CD3+CD56+NKG2C- and CD3+CD56-NKG2C+ T-cell subsets from fewer than 10 donors. Of the eight sequenced donors, seven were found to be HCMV-seropositive and one was found to be HCMV-seronegative. To restrict sorting to alphabetaTCR-expressing T cells, an anti-gammadeltaTCR antibody was added in several experiments. In more than 5 donors, the dominant CD3+CD56+NKG2C+ clonotypes ranked among the top 10 CD8+ clonotypes, making up roughly 1.0-7.0% of CD8+ T cells. Those dominant clonotypes were again the most abundant among CD3+CD56-NKG2C+ cells in a handful of donors, at roughly 25-60.1%. It remained unclear whether the expanded NKG2C-expressing T cell clones were specific for HCMV antigens. The study sequenced eight donors, all healthy volunteers chosen at random: three men and five women. HCMV-specific IgG was detected in serum with a commercial ELISA kit to determine HCMV serostatus. Ficoll density gradient centrifugation was used to isolate peripheral blood mononuclear cells from blood. Bulk peripheral blood T-cell repertoires were additionally sequenced from unsorted PBMC for about six donors. cDNA synthesis was primed from the TCR beta constant segment and was followed by two successive PCR amplification steps. Libraries were sequenced as 2 x 150 bp reads on Illumina HiSeq 2000/2500, MiSeq or NextSeq. Reads were demultiplexed and grouped by UMI with MIGEC, and clonotypes were assembled and quantified with MiTCR. To exclude erroneous sequences, only TCR cDNA sequences supported by at least two reads were retained. The tcR package was used for downstream repertoire analysis, and clonotypes were matched between fractions using CDR3 nucleotide sequence together with V segment. VDJmatch was used to annotate antigen specificity against VDJdb, with one amino acid substitution in CDR3 allowed.

The receptor chain draws on TRBV10-3 and TRBJ2-7, and TRBD1 aligns with 9 junction nucleotides. This receptor was obtained from a man aged 45-65 years who received an inactivated influenza vaccine. Donor details come from another sample of the same person, matched by shared clones. The input for sequencing was PBMCs from blood, taken on the day of vaccination. In nucleotide form, the sequence is TGTGCCATCAGTGAGCCCGGGACAGGGAAGACCTACGAGCAGTACTTC. The translation is CAISEPGTGKTYEQYF.